The 29 T cell receptor beta chains presented below share a single source sample, sequenced in a study of shared clonotypes between healthy human individuals. Sequenced by immunoSEQ multiplex PCR; TCRdb stores in-frame clones only, minus some. The repertoire has over 1.5 million clones, roughly 98% of them found once; the top ten carry about 0.4%. The source material was naive CD4+ T cells sorted from blood. The subset here: CD45RA+ positively selected. The receptor set was obtained from a man aged 30 to 39 in good health.

The rearrangement joins TRBV4-3 to TRBJ2-2; 7 bases map to TRBD2. The CDR3 covers 16 residues. The germline CDR1 and CDR2 sequences are LGHNA and YSLEER. V was pared by 0 bases and J by 4 bases, with 5 bases of the junction left unmatched. The CDR3 DNA reads as TGCGCCAGCAGCCAAGAGCCTAGCGGTCCCACCGGGGAGCTGTTTTTT. Protein: CASSQEPSGPTGELFF.

V usage is TRBV5-1 and J usage is TRBJ1-1; maybe TRBD1 (5 bases). Deletions cut 7 bases from V and 6 bases from J, with 16 bases between. Germline V gene data show CDR1 as SGHRS and CDR2 as YFSETQ. The CDR3 sequence is 13 residues long. The CDR3 is CASGVGVDAEAFF. In DNA, the CDR3 is TGCGCCAGCGGGGTGGGGGTTGACGCTGAAGCTTTCTTT.

The chain has TRBV4-1 and TRBJ1-3; TRBD1 matches at 7 bases. The V gene end was trimmed by 1 base and the J gene end by 3 bases; junction bases not matched to a gene: 6. This CDR3 region has 16 residues. Germline V CDR1 and CDR2: MGHRA, YSYEKL. CDR3 sequence (DNA): TGCGCCAGCAGCCAAGCAGACAGGGTTTATGGAAACACCATATATTTT. The encoded protein is CASSQADRVYGNTIYF.

This chain connects TRBV27 to TRBJ2-3; 7 nucleotides line up with TRBD2. V lost 6 bases, J lost 6 bases, and 6 bases stayed unmatched. Germline-derived CDR1 and CDR2 are MNHEY and SMNVEV (reference sequence). The CDR3 has 13 amino acids. This CDR3 reads CASRAGFMDTQYF. DNA of the CDR3: TGTGCCAGCAGAGCGGGATTTATGGATACGCAGTATTTT.

The chain uses TRBV5-1 and TRBJ2-1, with TRBD2 identical over 9 bases. This CDR3 has 14 amino acids. From germline, CDR1 is SGHRS and CDR2 YFSETQ. J lost 9 bases, V lost 2 bases, and 6 bases had no gene match. The CDR3 loop is CASSFETSGREQFF. The CDR3, as DNA: TGCGCCAGCAGCTTCGAGACTAGCGGACGTGAGCAGTTCTTC.

A single count supports this clone. The V and J genes are TRBV14 and TRBJ2-1; TRBD1 agrees at 11 bases. The V gene end was trimmed by 2 bases and the J gene end by 6 bases; junction bases not matched to a gene: 9. CDR1 and CDR2 (germline): SGHDN, FVKESK. This CDR3 has 17 residues. In nucleotides, the CDR3 is TGTGCCAGCAGCCAAAATCGGGACAGGGGGATTAGCAATGAGCAGTTCTTC. Amino acid sequence: CASSQNRDRGISNEQFF.

This chain connects TRBV6-1 to TRBJ1-1; D is uncertain. The germline V and J ends were trimmed by 2 bases and 0 bases, with 10 bases remaining between them. The CDR3 extends over 15 amino acids. Germline CDR1 and CDR2: MNHNS and SASEGT. CDR3 in DNA: TGTGCCAGCAGTGAAAGGGAGGGTTTGAACACTGAAGCTTTCTTT. Translating it yields CASSEREGLNTEAFF.

The V gene is TRBV5-1, the J gene TRBJ2-1; D is uncertain. CDR3 length equals 12 residues. Trimming removed 0 bases at V and 10 bases at J, with 8 bases between. CDR1 is SGHRS, CDR2 YFSETQ, per germline. CDR3 region: CASSLGPPEQFF. The CDR3 DNA is TGCGCCAGCAGCTTGGGTCCCCCCGAGCAGTTCTTC.

The chain couples TRBV28 to TRBJ2-1; 9 nucleotides align to TRBD2. The CDR3 consists of 13 residues. The V gene end was trimmed by 6 bases and the J gene end by 5 bases; junction bases not matched to a gene: 2. Germline V CDR1 and CDR2: MDHEN, SYDVKM. The CDR3, as DNA: TGTGCCAGCAGGACTAGCGGAAACAATGAGCAGTTCTTC. It codes for CASRTSGNNEQFF.

The chain has TRBV11-2 and TRBJ2-7; the match to TRBD2 covers 11 bases. Germline V CDR1 and CDR2: SGHAT, FQNNGV. V dropped 0 bases and J dropped 4; count of bases not matched to a gene: 5. The CDR3 extends over 16 amino acids. CDR3 sequence: CASSLEPSGRLYEQYF. CDR3 bases: TGTGCCAGCAGCTTAGAACCTAGCGGGAGGTTGTACGAGCAGTACTTC.

This chain links TRBV11-2 with TRBJ2-3, with TRBD2 matching 9 bases. The CDR3 sequence is 14 residues long. The germline CDR1 and CDR2 sequences are SGHAT and FQNNGV. V lost 7 bases to trimming and J lost 5 bases; unmatched junction nucleotides: 7. The CDR3 DNA follows: TGTGCCAGCACCCCTAGCGGGATCTTAGATACGCAGTATTTT. It codes for CASTPSGILDTQYF.

The rearrangement uses TRBV2 and TRBJ1-1; D unresolved. The V end was cut by 6 bases, the J end by 7 bases, with 9 bases between. The CDR3 is 11 residues long. Germline V gives CDR1 SNHLY, CDR2 FYNNEI. The CDR3 nucleotides read TGTGCCAGCAGCGAAACAGATGAAGCTTTCTTT. The encoded protein is CASSETDEAFF.

The V call is TRBV7-2, the J call TRBJ2-1; 12 nucleotides agree with TRBD2. Germline V CDR1 and CDR2: SGHTA, FQGNSA. V dropped 2 bases and J dropped 4; count of bases not matched to a gene: 6. The CDR3 spans 17 residues. The CDR3: CASSLTTSGSSYNEQFF. CDR3 nucleotides: TGTGCCAGCAGCTTAACGACTAGCGGGAGTTCTTACAATGAGCAGTTCTTC.

This chain uses TRBV5-1 with TRBJ2-3; 10 bases are shared with TRBD2. J gave up 2 bases and V 4 bases, and 7 bases lay outside the gene matches. The CDR3 runs to 16 residues. Germline loops: CDR1 SGHRS, CDR2 YFSETQ. CDR3 loop: CASSREAGGVTDTQYF. CDR3 DNA: TGCGCCAGCAGCCGGGAAGCGGGAGGGGTCACAGATACGCAGTATTTT.

CDR3 bases: TGTGCCAGCAGCTTTCTGGGACTAGAAAATGAGCAGTTCTTC. This translates into CASSFLGLENEQFF. V and J are TRBV5-4 and TRBJ2-1; 8 bases are shared with TRBD2. This CDR3 spans 14 amino acids. V lost 2 bases to trimming and J lost 7 bases; unmatched junction nucleotides: 5. Germline values: CDR1 SGHNT, CDR2 YYREEE (reference sequence).

The V call is TRBV19, the J call TRBJ1-5, with D uncertain. Trimming stripped 8 bases from V and 0 bases from J, with 11 bases between. The CDR3 is 14 residues long. Germline V gene lookup returns CDR1 LNHDA and CDR2 SQIVND (reference sequence). This chain's CDR3 is CASGHGISNQPQHF. The CDR3 nucleotides read TGTGCCAGTGGCCACGGGATTAGCAATCAGCCCCAGCATTTT.

The J gene is TRBJ2-2, the V gene TRBV5-1, with 12 bases that match TRBD1. The CDR3 has 16 amino acids. Germline assignment: CDR1 SGHRS and CDR2 YFSETQ. The V segment lost 4 bases and the J segment 6 bases; nucleotides outside the gene matches: 7. The CDR3 sequence: CASSPGTGGAAGELFF. The CDR3 DNA reads TGCGCCAGCAGCCCCGGGACAGGGGGCGCAGCCGGGGAGCTGTTTTTT. Looking up the rest from reference TRBV5-1 and TRBJ2-2 gives the full variable domain: KAGVTQTPRYLIKTRGQQVTLSCSPISGHRSVSWYQQTPGQGLQFLFEYFSETQRNKGNFPGRFSGRQFSNSRSEMNVSTLELGDSALYLCASSPGTGGAAGELFFGEGSRLTVL.

The chain combines TRBV18 with TRBJ1-1; 9 bases are a match to TRBD1. Unmatched junction bases numbered 18, after V lost 7 bases and J lost 6 bases. CDR1 is KGHSH, CDR2 LQKENI, per germline. The length of the CDR3 is 17 residues. CDR3 sequence reads: CASLVLGQGGGNPEAFF. CDR3 sequence (DNA): TGTGCCAGCTTAGTTCTGGGACAGGGCGGAGGAAACCCTGAAGCTTTCTTT. Together with reference TRBV18 and TRBJ1-1, the CDR3 gives the full variable domain: NAGVMQNPRHLVRRRGQEARLRCSPMKGHSHVYWYRQLPEEGLKFMVYLQKENIIDESGMPKERFSAEFPKEGPSILRIQQVVRGDSAAYFCASLVLGQGGGNPEAFFGQGTRLTVV.

This clone was recorded only once. The chain links TRBV19 to TRBJ2-2; TRBD2 is a possible D gene (5 bases). The ends were cut back, 4 bases at V and 1 base at J, with 13 bases in the middle. From germline, CDR1 is LNHDA and CDR2 SQIVND (reference sequence). This CDR3 comprises 16 residues. The CDR3 region is CASSKDSGRNTGELFF. The DNA for the CDR3 is TGTGCCAGTAGTAAAGATTCTGGGAGGAACACCGGGGAGCTGTTTTTT. The variable domain in full, with the rest retrieved from reference TRBV19 and TRBJ2-2, is DGGITQSPKYLFRKEGQNVTLSCEQNLNHDAMYWYRQDPGQGLRLIYYSQIVNDFQKGDIAEGYSVSREKKESFPLTVTSAQKNPTAFYLCASSKDSGRNTGELFFGEGSRLTVL.

This clone was recorded only once. CDR3 sequence reads: CAISGGETQYF. As DNA, the CDR3 is TGTGCCATCTCGGGAGGAGAGACCCAGTACTTC. V usage is TRBV28 and J usage is TRBJ2-5; TRBD2 matches at 7 bases. Germline trimming cut 10 bases from V and 4 bases from J; bases unmatched to any gene: 3. The length of the CDR3 is 11 residues. Germline CDR1 reads MDHEN; CDR2 reads SYDVKM. Full variable domain (rest looked up from reference TRBV28 and TRBJ2-5): DVKVTQSSRYLVKRTGEKVFLECVQDMDHENMFWYRQDPGLGLRLIYFSYDVKMKEKGDIPEGYSVSREKKERFSLILESASTNQTSMYLCAISGGETQYFGPGTRLLVL.

The CDR3 coding sequence is TGTGCCAGCAGTACACGGACAGGGGTGAACACTGAAGCTTTCTTT. Protein sequence: CASSTRTGVNTEAFF. This chain connects TRBV27 to TRBJ1-1; 9 nucleotides agree with TRBD1. CDR3 length: 15 amino acids. CDR1 is MNHEY, CDR2 SMNVEV, per germline (reference sequence). Unmatched junction bases numbered 4, after V lost 5 bases and J lost 0 bases.

The chain combines TRBV20-1 with TRBJ1-2; the D is unclear. The CDR3 is 11 amino acids. V was pared by 3 bases and J by 8 bases, with 10 bases between. Germline V CDR1 and CDR2: DFQATT, SNEGSKA (reference sequence). In DNA, the CDR3 is TGCAGTGCTAGTTCCAGTTACGGCTACACCTTC. Amino acid sequence: CSASSSYGYTF.

This chain uses TRBV19 with TRBJ1-5; no reliable D call. Trimming took 6 bases from V and 10 from J, leaving 19 bases between them. This CDR3 contains 14 residues. Looked up from germline, CDR1 is LNHDA and CDR2 is SQIVND (reference sequence). In DNA form, the CDR3 reads TGTGCCAGTAGGGCGCTCGACCAGACGGTTCCCCAGCATTTT. Residues: CASRALDQTVPQHF.

In its sample, this clone was seen once. This chain connects TRBV30 to TRBJ1-1; 7 bases agree with TRBD1. Germline CDR1 and CDR2: GTSNPN and SVGIG (reference sequence). J lost 11 bases, V lost 8 bases, and 14 bases had no gene match. The length of the CDR3 is 12 residues. CDR3 in DNA: TGTGCCGAGAAAACAGGGGCCGGTGGCGCTTTCTTT. Its translation is CAEKTGAGGAFF.

The J gene is TRBJ2-7, the V gene TRBV6-5; 11 bases fit TRBD2. CDR3 size: 13 residues. CDR1 is MNHEY, CDR2 SVGAGI, per germline. The trim removed 10 bases at V and 5 bases at J, leaving 7 bases unmatched. CDR3 loop: CATLAGGPNEQYF. In nucleotides, the CDR3 is TGTGCCACCTTAGCGGGAGGGCCCAACGAGCAGTACTTC.

The chain carries TRBV10-3 and TRBJ1-5; the D gene is possibly TRBD1 (5 bases). V lost 3 bases and J 0 bases, leaving 21 bases between the germline ends. The V gene's germline CDR1 is ENHRY and CDR2 SYGVKD. The CDR3 contains 19 residues. The CDR3 nucleotides are TGTGCCATCAGTGAAAGGCCTACTGGGGGGGTTTCTAGCAATCAGCCCCAGCATTTT. Translated, it gives CAISERPTGGVSSNQPQHF.

The chain combines TRBV30 with TRBJ2-1; TRBD2 matches at 8 bases. V shed 4 bases and J 5 bases; nucleotides not matched to a gene: 7. Germline CDR1 is GTSNPN and CDR2 is SVGIG (reference sequence). The CDR3 loop spans 14 amino acids. CDR3 region: CAWTPGGTNNEQFF. CDR3 nucleotide sequence: TGTGCCTGGACACCGGGAGGGACTAACAATGAGCAGTTCTTC.

The chain couples TRBV28 to TRBJ1-3, with D unresolved. From germline, CDR1 is MDHEN and CDR2 SYDVKM. The CDR3 covers 14 residues. V was trimmed by 4 bases and J by 0 bases, leaving 7 bases between them. The chain's CDR3 is CASSSTPSGNTIYF. The CDR3 DNA reads as TGTGCCAGCAGTTCTACCCCCTCTGGAAACACCATATATTTT.

This chain joins TRBV5-1 and TRBJ1-4, with 8 bases identical to TRBD1. Germline CDR1 and CDR2: SGHRS and YFSETQ. The CDR3 is 15 amino acids. Losses at the gene ends were 2 bases for V and 5 bases for J; bases not matched to a gene: 5. The CDR3 protein is CASSFDRGGNEKLFF. In DNA form, the CDR3 reads TGCGCCAGCAGCTTCGACAGGGGCGGGAATGAAAAACTGTTTTTT.